Listed below are T cell receptor beta chains from one sample, sequenced in a study of blood T cells in healthy people across ages. TCRdb re-analysed the 5' RACE reads in MiXCR, keeping a single row per CDR3 protein. This sample has over 1,500,000 distinct CDR3 sequences, with about two fifths found just once. The sequencing input was blood. The receptors originated from a human donor in good health. CDR3s include the opening cysteine and the closing phenylalanine or tryptophan. A D gene is named only where the DNA matches it firmly. Clone size is not always given. Where it is, it says once, few, many or a class for expanded clones.

CDR3 protein	CDR3 DNA	V gene	J gene	D gene	clone size
CSARDEASETFTDTQYF	TGCAGTGCTAGAGATGAGGCTAGCGAGACCTTCACGGATACGCAGTATTTT	TRBV20-1	TRBJ2-3	.	.
CASGLVLSGQLNEQFF	TGTGCTAGTGGTTTGGTGCTAAGCGGTCAGCTCAATGAGCAGTTCTTC	TRBV12-5	TRBJ2-1	.	once
CASSFSLPGAEQFF	TGTGCCAGCAGCTTCTCTCTCCCTGGGGCTGAGCAGTTCTTC	TRBV7-2	TRBJ2-1	.	once
CVLKADSYNEQFF	TGTGTCCTTAAGGCGGACAGCTACAATGAGCAGTTCTTC	TRBV10-3	TRBJ2-1	.	.
CASSSLREEDTDTQYF	TGTGCCAGCAGTTCTCTACGGGAGGAGGACACAGATACGCAGTATTTT	TRBV12-3/TRBV12-4	TRBJ2-3	TRBD2	.
CASSRKHASGELFF	TGTGCCAGCAGCCGTAAACATGCCTCCGGGGAGCTGTTTTTT	TRBV5-6	TRBJ2-2	.	.
CASLYRAGELFF	TGTGCCAGCCTATATCGCGCCGGGGAGCTGTTTTTT	TRBV2	TRBJ2-2	.	.
CASSPRRTATNEKLFF	TGTGCCAGCAGCCCCCGCCGGACCGCAACTAATGAAAAACTGTTTTTT	TRBV7-2	TRBJ1-4	.	.
CASSFMNEKLFF	TGTGCCAGCAGTTTTATGAATGAAAAACTGTTTTTT	TRBV12-3/TRBV12-4	TRBJ1-4	.	few
CASSQVTTYQGELFF	TGCGCCAGCAGCCAAGTCACGACCTACCAAGGGGAGCTGTTTTTT	TRBV4-1	TRBJ2-2	.	.